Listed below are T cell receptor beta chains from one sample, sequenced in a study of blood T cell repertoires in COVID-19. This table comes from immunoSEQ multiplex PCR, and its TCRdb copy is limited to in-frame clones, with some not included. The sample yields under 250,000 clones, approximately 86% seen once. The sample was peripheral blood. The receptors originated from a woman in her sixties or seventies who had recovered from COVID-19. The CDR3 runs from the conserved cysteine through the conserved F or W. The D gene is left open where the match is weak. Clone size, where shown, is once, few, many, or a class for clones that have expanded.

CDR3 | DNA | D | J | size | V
CASSWDSDPNTEAFF | TGTGCCAGCAGCTGGGACAGCGATCCTAACACTGAAGCTTTCTTT | TRBD1 | TRBJ1-1 | . | TRBV6-5
CASSREIYEQYF | TGTGCCAGCAGCCGAGAGATCTACGAGCAGTACTTC | . | TRBJ2-7 | . | TRBV7-9
CASSLAERTGAFF | TGTGCCAGCAGCTTAGCAGAGCGGACAGGGGCTTTCTTT | TRBD1 | TRBJ1-1 | . | TRBV7-9
CASSQDWGRPLHF | TGTGCCAGCAGCCAAGATTGGGGGAGGCCCCTCCACTTT | . | TRBJ1-6 | . | TRBV14
CASSPAGRGNYGYTF | TGTGCCAGCAGCCCCGCAGGGCGGGGTAACTATGGCTACACCTTC | . | TRBJ1-2 | . | TRBV28
CASSFLGTGDSEAFF | TGTGCCAGCAGTTTTTTGGGGACAGGGGATTCTGAAGCTTTCTTT | TRBD1 | TRBJ1-1 | once | TRBV28
CASSQMRTRISYEQYF | TGCGCCAGCAGTCAAATGCGGACTAGGATCTCCTACGAGCAGTACTTC | TRBD2 | TRBJ2-7 | . | TRBV23-1
CASSPGFPYQETQYF | TGTGCCAGCAGCCCCGGTTTTCCGTACCAAGAGACCCAGTACTTC | . | TRBJ2-5 | . | TRBV7-3
CASRALNYGYTF | TGTGCCAGCAGAGCCCTTAACTATGGCTACACCTTC | . | TRBJ1-2 | . | TRBV28
CASSKGKDRGGNQPQHF | TGTGCCAGCAGCAAAGGAAAGGACAGGGGGGGGAATCAGCCCCAGCATTTT | . | TRBJ1-5 | . | TRBV21-1
CASSPERGASTETQYF | TGTGCCAGCAGCCCAGAGCGGGGGGCTTCTACAGAGACCCAGTACTTC | TRBD2 | TRBJ2-5 | . | TRBV5-4
CASSSAGGPDNEQFF | TGTGCCAGCAGTTCCGCGGGGGGGCCCGACAATGAGCAGTTCTTC | TRBD2 | TRBJ2-1 | . | TRBV6-5
CASSHTDRRSQETQYF | TGTGCCAGCAGCCATACCGACAGGCGCTCTCAAGAGACCCAGTACTTC | . | TRBJ2-5 | . | TRBV3-1/TRBV3-2
CASSGPPQEPANYGYTF | TGTGCCAGCAGTGGACCCCCACAGGAACCAGCTAACTATGGCTACACCTTC | . | TRBJ1-2 | . | TRBV25-1
CASRPGTGLTNEKLFF | TGTGCCAGTAGACCCGGGACAGGCTTAACTAATGAAAAACTGTTTTTT | TRBD1 | TRBJ1-4 | . | TRBV19
CASSLTTILTDTQYF | TGCGCCAGCAGCTTGACCACAATTCTCACAGATACGCAGTATTTT | . | TRBJ2-3 | . | TRBV5-1
CASSLGAGNYGYTF | TGTGCCAGCAGCTTAGGCGCAGGCAACTATGGCTACACCTTC | . | TRBJ1-2 | . | TRBV7-9
CASSPGVAGVGYTF | TGTGCCAGCAGCCCTGGGGTGGCAGGGGTTGGCTACACCTTC | . | TRBJ1-2 | once | TRBV5-4
CASSSTGTGELFF | TGTGCCAGCAGCTCGACGGGCACCGGGGAGCTGTTTTTT | . | TRBJ2-2 | . | TRBV7-3
CASSRKGEGGEQYF | TGTGCCAGCAGCCGAAAGGGGGAAGGGGGTGAGCAGTACTTC | . | TRBJ2-7 | . | TRBV6-5
CASSSPTGLPIETQYF | TGTGCCAGTAGTTCTCCGACAGGGCTACCTATCGAGACCCAGTACTTC | TRBD1 | TRBJ2-5 | . | TRBV19
CASSVDLTGELFF | TGTGCCAGCAGCGTAGATCTCACCGGGGAGCTGTTTTTT | . | TRBJ2-2 | . | TRBV9
CASSRGLAGGREQYF | TGTGCCAGCAGCCGTGGACTAGCGGGGGGACGGGAGCAGTACTTC | TRBD2 | TRBJ2-7 | . | TRBV3-1/TRBV3-2